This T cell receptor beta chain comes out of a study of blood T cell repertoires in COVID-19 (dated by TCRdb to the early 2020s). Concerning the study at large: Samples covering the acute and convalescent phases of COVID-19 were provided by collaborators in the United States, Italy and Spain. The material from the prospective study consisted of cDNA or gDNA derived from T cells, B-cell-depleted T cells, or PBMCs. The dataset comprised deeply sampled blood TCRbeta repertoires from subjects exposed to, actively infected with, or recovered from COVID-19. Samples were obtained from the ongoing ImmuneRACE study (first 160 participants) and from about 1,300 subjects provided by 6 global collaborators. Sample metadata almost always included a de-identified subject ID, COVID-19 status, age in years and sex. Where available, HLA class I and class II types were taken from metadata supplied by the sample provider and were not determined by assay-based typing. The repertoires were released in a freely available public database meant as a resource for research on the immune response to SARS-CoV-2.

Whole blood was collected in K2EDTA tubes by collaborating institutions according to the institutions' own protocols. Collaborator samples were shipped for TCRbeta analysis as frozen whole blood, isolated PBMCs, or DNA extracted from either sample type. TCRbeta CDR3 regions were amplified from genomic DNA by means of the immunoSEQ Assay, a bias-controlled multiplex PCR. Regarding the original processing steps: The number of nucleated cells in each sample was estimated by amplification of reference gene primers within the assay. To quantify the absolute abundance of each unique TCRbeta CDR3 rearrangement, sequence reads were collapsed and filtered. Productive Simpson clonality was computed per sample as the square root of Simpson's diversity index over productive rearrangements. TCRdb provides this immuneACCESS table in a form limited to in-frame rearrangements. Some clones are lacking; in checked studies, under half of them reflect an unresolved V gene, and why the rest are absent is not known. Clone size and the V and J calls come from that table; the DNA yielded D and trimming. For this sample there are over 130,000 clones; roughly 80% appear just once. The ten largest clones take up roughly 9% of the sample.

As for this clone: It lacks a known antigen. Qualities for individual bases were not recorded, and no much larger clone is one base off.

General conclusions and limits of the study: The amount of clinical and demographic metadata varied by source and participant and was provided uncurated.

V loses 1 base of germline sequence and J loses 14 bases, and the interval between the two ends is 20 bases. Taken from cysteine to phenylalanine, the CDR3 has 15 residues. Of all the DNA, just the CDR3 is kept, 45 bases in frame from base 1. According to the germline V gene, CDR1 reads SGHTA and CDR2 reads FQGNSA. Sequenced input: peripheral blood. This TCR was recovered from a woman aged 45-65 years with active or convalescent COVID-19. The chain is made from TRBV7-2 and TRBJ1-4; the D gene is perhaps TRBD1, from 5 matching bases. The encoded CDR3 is CASSLGGGRALKLFF. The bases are TGTGCCAGCAGCTTAGGGGGGGGGAGAGCCCTCAAGCTGTTTTTT.